This TCR beta chain is from a study of T cells in women clearing cervical HPV infection. Overall study results and limits: Repertoire richness, not evenness, was significantly elevated in CIN3+ cases versus controls.

CDR1 and CDR2 from the germline V gene are SQVTM and ANQGSEA. The CDR3 is made up of 15 amino acids. Deletions cut 4 bases from V and 1 base from J, with 14 bases between. Profiling relied on immunoSEQ multiplex PCR, and the TCRdb table lists in-frame clones only, not all of them. Its clone listing holds 20,000 to 25,000 clones. Its frequency marks this clone as medium-sized (0.01 to 0.1%). The antigen is unknown. The read falls 3 residues short of the CDR3 end, and the missing part is taken from the germline J gene. The TCR originated in a woman aged 18 to 75 with a cervical HPV16 infection that either progressed to CIN3+ or cleared (not recorded which). The sequenced material came from blood buffy coat. The genes are TRBV29-1 and TRBJ2-4; D ambiguous. The CDR3 DNA, read in part, is TGCAGCGTTGTGCTCCCCCAAGGGGCCAAAAACATT. It translates to CSVVLPQGAKNI. The full CDR3 sequence reads CSVVLPQGAKNIQYF.